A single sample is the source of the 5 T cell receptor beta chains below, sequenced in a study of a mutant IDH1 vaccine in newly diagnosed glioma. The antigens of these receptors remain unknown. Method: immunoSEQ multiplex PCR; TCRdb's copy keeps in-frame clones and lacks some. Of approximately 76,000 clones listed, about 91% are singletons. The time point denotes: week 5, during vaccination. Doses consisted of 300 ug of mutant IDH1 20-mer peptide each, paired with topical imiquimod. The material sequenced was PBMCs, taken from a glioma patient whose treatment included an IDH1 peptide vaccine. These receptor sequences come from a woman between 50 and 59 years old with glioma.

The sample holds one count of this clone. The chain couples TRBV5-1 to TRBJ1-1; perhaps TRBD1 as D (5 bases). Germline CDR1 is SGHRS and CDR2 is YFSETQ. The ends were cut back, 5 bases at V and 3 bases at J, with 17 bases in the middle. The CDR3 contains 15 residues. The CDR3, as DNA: TGCGCCAGCAGTAGTGGCGAGGGGCTGCACACTGAAGCTTTCTTT. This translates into CASSSGEGLHTEAFF.

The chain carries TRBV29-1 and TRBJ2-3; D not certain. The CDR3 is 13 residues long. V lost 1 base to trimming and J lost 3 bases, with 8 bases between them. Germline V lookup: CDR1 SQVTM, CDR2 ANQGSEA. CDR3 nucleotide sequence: TGCAGCGTTGAAGTACCCGGGACAGATACGCAGTATTTT. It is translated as CSVEVPGTDTQYF.

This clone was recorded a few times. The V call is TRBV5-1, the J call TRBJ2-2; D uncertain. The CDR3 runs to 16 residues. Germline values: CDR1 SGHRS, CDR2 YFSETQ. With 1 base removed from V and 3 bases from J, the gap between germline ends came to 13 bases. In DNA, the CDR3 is TGCGCCAGCAGCTTGAGGACGGGCGGCGACACCGGGGAGCTGTTTTTT. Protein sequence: CASSLRTGGDTGELFF. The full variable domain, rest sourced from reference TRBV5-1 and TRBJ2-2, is KAGVTQTPRYLIKTRGQQVTLSCSPISGHRSVSWYQQTPGQGLQFLFEYFSETQRNKGNFPGRFSGRQFSNSRSEMNVSTLELGDSALYLCASSLRTGGDTGELFFGEGSRLTVL.

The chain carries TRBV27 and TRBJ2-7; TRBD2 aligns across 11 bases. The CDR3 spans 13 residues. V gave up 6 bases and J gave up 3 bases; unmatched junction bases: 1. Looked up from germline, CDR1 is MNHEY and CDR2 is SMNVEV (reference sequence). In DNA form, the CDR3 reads TGTGCCAGCAGCGGGACTAGCGGCTACGAGCAGTACTTC. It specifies CASSGTSGYEQYF.

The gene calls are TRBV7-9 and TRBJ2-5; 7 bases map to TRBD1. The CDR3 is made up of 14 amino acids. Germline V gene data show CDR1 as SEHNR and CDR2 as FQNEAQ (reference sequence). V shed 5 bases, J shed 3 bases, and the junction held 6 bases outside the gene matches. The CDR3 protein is CASSPSGTEETQYF. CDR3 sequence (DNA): TGTGCCAGCAGCCCCTCCGGGACAGAAGAGACCCAGTACTTC.